These 10 T cell receptor beta chains were sequenced from one sample in a study of technical replicates of blood from a few donors. This table comes from immunoSEQ multiplex PCR, and its TCRdb copy is limited to in-frame clones, with some not included. The table records 64,000 or so clones, about 90% of them present only once. The sequenced sample was PBMCs. All receptors derive from a human donor in good health. Some clones in this sample may be carry-over from other donors' samples.

This chain uses TRBV4-3 with TRBJ2-3; 7 bases align to TRBD2. CDR1 LGHNA and CDR2 YSLEER come from the germline V gene. CDR3 length equals 16 residues. Trimming removed 0 bases from V and 6 bases from J; junction bases left unmatched: 9. The CDR3 nucleotides are TGCGCCAGCAGCCAAGATCGTTGGACTAGTTCTGATACGCAGTATTTT. Protein: CASSQDRWTSSDTQYF.

The gene calls are TRBV5-1 and TRBJ2-7; 7 bases agree with TRBD2. The germline gives CDR1 SGHRS, CDR2 YFSETQ. The CDR3 runs 14 residues. V was clipped by 2 bases and J by 7 bases; unmatched bases: 9. The CDR3 DNA reads TGCGCCAGCAGCTTCGGGGGGTCCGTGGGAGAGCAGTACTTC. This sequence encodes CASSFGGSVGEQYF.

V usage is TRBV27 and J usage is TRBJ1-2; TRBD1 is a possible D gene (5 bases). CDR3 length: 14 amino acids. The ends were cut back, 2 bases at V and 5 bases at J, with 12 bases in the middle. From germline, CDR1 is MNHEY and CDR2 SMNVEV (reference sequence). Written as DNA, the CDR3 is TGTGCCAGCAGTTTAGGGGGGATCGGGTATGGCTACACCTTC. This translates into CASSLGGIGYGYTF.

This clone was picked up one time. The chain uses TRBV7-2 and TRBJ2-7, with a weak D call TRBD1 (6 bases). Germline loops: CDR1 SGHTA, CDR2 FQGNSA. Trimming shortened V by 0 bases and J by 2 bases, and 11 bases separated the two germline ends. This CDR3 has 15 residues. CDR3: CASSLANGQTYEQYF. CDR3 coding DNA: TGTGCCAGCAGCTTAGCGAACGGACAGACCTACGAGCAGTACTTC. The full variable domain, completed using reference TRBV7-2 and TRBJ2-7, is GAGVSQSPSNKVTEKGKDVELRCDPISGHTALYWYRQSLGQGLEFLIYFQGNSAPDKSGLPSDRFSAERTGGSVSTLTIQRTQQEDSAVYLCASSLANGQTYEQYFGPGTRLTVT.

The rearrangement links TRBV29-1 to TRBJ2-5, with D perhaps matching TRBD1 (8 bases). Germline V CDR1 and CDR2: SQVTM, ANQGSEA. The length of the CDR3 is 15 residues. The ends were cut back, 6 bases at V and 4 bases at J, with 21 bases in the middle. In DNA, the CDR3 is TGCAGCGTCCAGGGAGGGCAGGGGGCTGTAGAGACCCAGTACTTC. Translating it yields CSVQGGQGAVETQYF.

The genes are TRBV5-6 and TRBJ2-1; D perhaps matches TRBD1 (6 bases). Per germline, CDR1 SGHDT and CDR2 YYEEEE. The V end was cut by 0 bases, the J end by 11 bases, with 15 bases between. The CDR3 is 14 amino acids. The DNA of the CDR3 is TGTGCCAGCAGCTTGGCCGGACCCGGACAGAAGCAGTTCTTC. Its translation is CASSLAGPGQKQFF.

The rearrangement uses TRBV27 and TRBJ2-7; D call uncertain. CDR1 is MNHEY, CDR2 SMNVEV, per germline (reference sequence). The length of the CDR3 is 16 residues. V dropped 2 bases and J dropped 5 bases, with 19 bases sitting between them. CDR3 residues: CASSLGPQRKRHEQYF. The CDR3 nucleotides are TGTGCCAGCAGTTTAGGCCCCCAGAGGAAAAGGCACGAGCAGTACTTC.

This chain connects TRBV7-9 to TRBJ2-7, with 7 bases fitting TRBD2. The J segment lost 5 bases and the V segment lost 6 bases, leaving 10 bases of the junction unmatched. This CDR3 is 14 amino acids long. The V gene's germline CDR1 is SEHNR and CDR2 FQNEAQ (reference sequence). CDR3 nucleotide sequence: TGTGCCAGCAGGGATGGGACTACGGGGGACGAGCAGTACTTC. Translating it yields CASRDGTTGDEQYF. The variable domain in full, with the rest retrieved from reference TRBV7-9 and TRBJ2-7, is DTGVSQNPRHKITKRGQNVTFRCDPISEHNRLYWYRQTLGQGPEFLTYFQNEAQLEKSRLLSDRFSAERPKGSFSTLEIQRTEQGDSAMYLCASRDGTTGDEQYFGPGTRLTVT.

V usage is TRBV30 and J usage is TRBJ2-7; tentative D call: TRBD2 (7 bases). Trimming removed 0 bases at V and 8 bases at J, with 20 bases between. Germline-derived CDR1 and CDR2 are GTSNPN and SVGIG (reference sequence). The length of the CDR3 is 15 residues. CDR3 residues: CAWSVGGGSKAKQYF. The CDR3 DNA follows: TGTGCCTGGAGTGTAGGGGGAGGGTCGAAGGCGAAGCAGTACTTC.

The chain is built from TRBV27 and TRBJ2-7; no firm D call. The CDR3 is made up of 13 amino acids. Deletions cut 3 bases from V and 4 bases from J, with 10 bases between. CDR1 MNHEY and CDR2 SMNVEV come from the germline V gene (reference sequence). The CDR3 here is CASSFSIFYEQYF. The CDR3 DNA is TGTGCCAGCAGTTTCAGTATCTTTTACGAGCAGTACTTC.